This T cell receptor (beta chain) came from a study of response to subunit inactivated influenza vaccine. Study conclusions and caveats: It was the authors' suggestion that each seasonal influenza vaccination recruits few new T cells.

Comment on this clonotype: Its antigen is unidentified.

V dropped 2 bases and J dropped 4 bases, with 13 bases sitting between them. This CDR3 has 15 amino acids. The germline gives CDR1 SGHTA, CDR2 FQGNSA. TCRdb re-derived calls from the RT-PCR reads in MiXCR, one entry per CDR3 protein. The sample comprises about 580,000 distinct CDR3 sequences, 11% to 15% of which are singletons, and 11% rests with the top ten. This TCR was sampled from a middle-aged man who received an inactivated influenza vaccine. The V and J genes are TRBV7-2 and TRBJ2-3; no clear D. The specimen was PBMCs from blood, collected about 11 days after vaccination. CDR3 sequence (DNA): TGTGCCAGCAGCTTAAAGTTAGGGCCCTCAGATACGCAGTATTTT. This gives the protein CASSLKLGPSDTQYF.